One and the same sample provided the 4 T cell receptor beta chains below, sequenced in a study of T cells in Graves' hyperthyroidism and ophthalmopathy. RNA transcripts yielded amplified TCR beta CDR3 regions. RT-PCR in the first round (using the HTBI primer set) targeted the TCR CDR3. MiXCR, applied by TCRdb to the multiplex PCR reads, yields one record per CDR3 protein. The sample records approximately 400,000 distinct CDR3 sequences, about 15% being singletons. The sequenced sample consisted of blood. These receptors were obtained from a woman in her twenties or thirties with Graves' hyperthyroidism.

In this sample, this clonotype turned up a few times. The J gene is TRBJ1-3, the V gene TRBV18; TRBD1 agrees at 7 bases. CDR3 length: 16 amino acids. The V gene end was trimmed by 2 bases and the J gene end by 0 bases; junction bases not matched to a gene: 4. Germline lookup yields CDR1 KGHSH and CDR2 LQKENI. This CDR3 is CASSPGTASSGNTIYF. CDR3 in DNA: TGTGCCAGCTCACCAGGGACAGCAAGCTCTGGAAACACCATATATTTT. Full variable domain (remainder filled in from reference TRBV18 and TRBJ1-3): NAGVMQNPRHLVRRRGQEARLRCSPMKGHSHVYWYRQLPEEGLKFMVYLQKENIIDESGMPKERFSAEFPKEGPSILRIQQVVRGDSAAYFCASSPGTASSGNTIYFGEGSWLTVV.

This clonotype was seen only a few times. The rearrangement uses TRBV27 and TRBJ2-5; D remains ambiguous. Germline assignment: CDR1 MNHEY and CDR2 SMNVEV (reference sequence). The CDR3 loop spans 13 amino acids. V gave up 5 bases and J gave up 1 base, with 8 bases separating them. The CDR3 loop reads CASSVATQETQYF. The CDR3 nucleotides read TGTGCCAGCAGTGTGGCTACCCAAGAGACCCAGTACTTC.

This clonotype has ten or more counts. The V call is TRBV28, the J call TRBJ1-4, with 8 nucleotides matching TRBD1. The germline CDR1 and CDR2 sequences are MDHEN and SYDVKM. V was pared by 5 bases and J by 7 bases, with 9 bases of the junction left unmatched. CDR3 length: 15 amino acids. The DNA for the CDR3 is TGTGCCAGCAGTCCATATTCGGACAGGGCTGAAAAACTGTTTTTT. This encodes CASSPYSDRAEKLFF.

Only a few counts were recorded for this clonotype. The genes are TRBV6-1 and TRBJ2-7; 9 bases fit TRBD1. This CDR3 comprises 15 residues. Germline values: CDR1 MNHNS, CDR2 SASEGT. V gave up 6 bases and J gave up 6 bases; unmatched junction bases: 12. CDR3 amino acids: CASSRSGQGFGEQYF. CDR3 coding DNA: TGTGCCAGCAGCCGATCGGGACAGGGATTCGGCGAGCAGTACTTC.